What follows are 29 T cell receptor beta chains derived from one specimen sequenced in a study of blood T cell repertoires in COVID-19 (dated by TCRdb to 2019 to 2021). Library preparation was by the immunoSEQ multiplex PCR assay. Imported from immuneACCESS, the table was reduced by TCRdb to in-frame sequences with V and J called. These copies leave out some clones; in studies compared against another copy, an unresolved V gene accounts for under half, and the cause of the remainder is not known. The sample table lists roughly 260,000 clones, roughly nine tenths of them with a count of one. The top ten constitute under 3% of the sample. The material sequenced was PBMCs or T cells enriched from blood (not recorded which). These receptor sequences come from a woman between 18 and 29 years old who had recovered from COVID-19.

The chain carries TRBV27 and TRBJ1-1; D is possibly TRBD1 (5 bases). V shed 4 bases and J shed 4 bases, with 16 bases lying between them. The CDR3 is 15 amino acids. From germline, CDR1 is MNHEY and CDR2 SMNVEV (reference sequence). This chain's CDR3 is CASSSIQTVSTEAFF. The CDR3 DNA follows: TGTGCCAGCAGTTCAATCCAGACAGTAAGCACTGAAGCTTTCTTT.

V and J are TRBV12-5 and TRBJ2-1; 9 bases line up with TRBD2. Trimming removed 6 bases from V and 5 bases from J; junction bases left unmatched: 11. Germline V CDR1 and CDR2: LGHNT, FRNRAP. The CDR3 loop spans 16 amino acids. The DNA for the CDR3 is TGTGCTAGTGGCTTCCCTCTTAGCGGGGGTAACAATGAGCAGTTCTTC. Amino acids: CASGFPLSGGNNEQFF.

The V gene is TRBV11-3, the J gene TRBJ2-5, with no clear D. The CDR3 is 13 residues long. Germline V gene lookup returns CDR1 SGHNT and CDR2 YENEEA. V shed 3 bases and J shed 5 bases, with 10 bases lying between them. The CDR3 nucleotides read TGTGCCAGCAGCTTGTACTTGGAGGAGACCCAGTACTTC. Its protein product is CASSLYLEETQYF.

This clone appeared once. The chain's CDR3 is CASSLYDDSGNTIYF. The CDR3 DNA follows: TGTGCCAGCAGCTTATACGACGACAGCGGAAACACCATATATTTT. The rearrangement uses TRBV7-9 and TRBJ1-3; possibly TRBD1 for D (5 bases). Trimming took 2 bases from V and 4 from J, leaving 12 bases between them. Per germline, CDR1 SEHNR and CDR2 FQNEAQ (reference sequence). The CDR3 covers 15 residues. Filled out from reference TRBV7-9 and TRBJ1-3, the complete variable domain reads DTGVSQNPRHKITKRGQNVTFRCDPISEHNRLYWYRQTLGQGPEFLTYFQNEAQLEKSRLLSDRFSAERPKGSFSTLEIQRTEQGDSAMYLCASSLYDDSGNTIYFGEGSWLTVV.

V and J are TRBV4-3 and TRBJ1-1; TRBD1 is a possible D gene (5 bases). Per the germline V gene, CDR1 is LGHNA and CDR2 is YSLEER. Trimming cost V 0 bases and J 4 bases, with 9 bases left between them. CDR3 size: 14 residues. CDR3 loop: CASSQEAGVTEAFF. CDR3 nucleotide sequence: TGCGCCAGCAGCCAAGAGGCGGGGGTCACTGAAGCTTTCTTT.

The chain employs TRBV30 and TRBJ2-1, with a weak D call TRBD2 (6 bases). The CDR3 length is 16 residues. Trimming stripped 1 base from V and 3 bases from J, with 16 bases between. Germline V CDR1 and CDR2: GTSNPN, SVGIG (reference sequence). CDR3 DNA sequence: TGTGCCTGGAGTGGAAAGAGCGGGCGAAACTACAATGAGCAGTTCTTC. Amino acids: CAWSGKSGRNYNEQFF.

CDR3 nucleotides: TGTGCCAGCAGCTTAGAGCGGACTAGCGGTTACAATGAGCAGTTCTTC. It encodes CASSLERTSGYNEQFF. This sequence joins TRBV11-3 and TRBJ2-1; 10 nucleotides match TRBD2. CDR3 length equals 16 residues. Trimming at V came to 0 bases and at J to 4 bases, leaving 3 bases not matched to a gene. Germline CDR1 reads SGHNT; CDR2 reads YENEEA.

V is TRBV21-1 and J is TRBJ2-5; the table's D call TRBD1 went unverified against the DNA. TRBV21-1 is reported as a pseudogene. The CDR3 runs 17 residues. CDR3 sequence: CASSRPRLVSLVETQYF. The CDR3 nucleotides read TGTGCCAGCAGCAGACCCAGGTTGGTCAGCCTTGTCGAGACCCAGTACTTC.

This sequence joins TRBV5-4 and TRBJ2-2; 8 nucleotides match TRBD1. CDR1 and CDR2 from the germline V gene are SGHNT and YYREEE (reference sequence). V shed 0 bases, J shed 4 bases, and the junction held 5 bases outside the gene matches. CDR3 size: 16 residues. This CDR3 reads CASSLGGTGPTGELFF. CDR3 coding DNA: TGTGCCAGCAGCTTGGGTGGGACAGGTCCCACCGGGGAGCTGTTTTTT.

The chain combines TRBV25-1 with TRBJ1-1, with D possibly matching TRBD1 (6 bases). There are 15 residues in the CDR3. V was shortened by 1 base and J by 0 bases, with 9 bases between the two germline ends. Germline CDR1 is MGHDK and CDR2 is SYGVNS. CDR3 sequence reads: CASSELDSLNTEAFF. The CDR3 bases are TGTGCCAGCAGTGAATTGGACAGTCTGAACACTGAAGCTTTCTTT.

The V and J genes are TRBV10-2 and TRBJ2-5, with 7 bases identical to TRBD2. Germline V CDR1 and CDR2: WSHSY, SAAADI. J lost 3 bases, V lost 6 bases, and 13 bases had no gene match. The CDR3 has 16 residues. CDR3 coding DNA: TGCGCCAGCAGCAGATACCTAGCGGCGGGAGAAGAGACCCAGTACTTC. It encodes CASSRYLAAGEETQYF.

The gene calls are TRBV5-3 and TRBJ2-7; D unclear. TRBV5-3 is known as an ORF, though its function is uncertain. V was trimmed by 6 bases and J by 3 bases, leaving 7 bases between them. This CDR3 is 11 amino acids long. This CDR3 reads CARNLYYEQYF. In DNA, the CDR3 is TGTGCCAGAAACTTATACTACGAGCAGTACTTC.

Of note for this clone: A much bigger clone sits one base away, suggesting this may be a read error. This sequence joins TRBV15 and TRBJ2-1, with TRBD2 identical over 7 bases. The germline gives CDR1 LNHNV, CDR2 YYDKDF (reference sequence). This CDR3 has 15 residues. This CDR3 is CAASRGPTGGGEQFF. The DNA of the CDR3 is TGTGCCGCCAGCAGAGGGCCCACAGGCGGGGGTGAGCAGTTCTTC.

This chain links TRBV7-2 with TRBJ1-2; TRBD1 might be the D (6 bases). V lost 5 bases and J lost 3, with 19 bases in between. The V gene's germline CDR1 is SGHTA and CDR2 FQGNSA. The CDR3 runs to 16 residues. CDR3 sequence reads: CASSASGTHNHYGYTF. Written as DNA, the CDR3 is TGTGCCAGCAGCGCCTCCGGGACACATAACCACTATGGCTACACCTTC.

The CDR3 is CASSLPATGGQNSYEQYF. The CDR3 DNA reads as TGTGCCAGCAGCTTACCCGCGACAGGGGGTCAGAATTCCTACGAGCAGTACTTC. This chain uses TRBV13 with TRBJ2-7; 9 nucleotides match TRBD1. Germline loops: CDR1 PRHDT, CDR2 FYEKMQ (reference sequence). Trimming at V came to 2 bases and at J to 1 base, leaving 12 bases not matched to a gene. CDR3 length: 18 residues. The full variable domain, its missing parts supplied by reference TRBV13 and TRBJ2-7, is AAGVIQSPRHLIKEKRETATLKCYPIPRHDTVYWYQQGPGQDPQFLISFYEKMQSDKGSIPDRFSAQQFSDYHSELNMSSLELGDSALYFCASSLPATGGQNSYEQYFGPGTRLTVT.

The table lists this clone with a few counts. The chain combines TRBV27 with TRBJ1-2; 8 positions match TRBD1. J lost 6 bases, V lost 2 bases, and 8 bases had no gene match. The CDR3 contains 15 residues. CDR1 MNHEY and CDR2 SMNVEV come from the germline V gene (reference sequence). CDR3 residues: CASSLIPTGANGYTF. The CDR3 DNA reads as TGTGCCAGCAGTTTAATACCGACAGGGGCAAATGGCTACACCTTC.

The rearrangement links TRBV9 to TRBJ1-6; no definite D call. Per germline, CDR1 SGDLS and CDR2 YYNGEE. The CDR3 loop spans 15 amino acids. V was trimmed by 0 bases and J by 7 bases, leaving 11 bases between them. CDR3 residues: CASSVGEGQNSPLHF. The CDR3 DNA sequence: TGTGCCAGCAGCGTAGGGGAGGGTCAAAATTCACCCCTCCACTTT.

This clone showed up just once. The gene calls are TRBV5-1 and TRBJ2-3; the D gene is possibly TRBD2 (6 bases). The V and J ends lost 0 bases and 0 bases respectively, with 11 bases between them. CDR1 is SGHRS, CDR2 YFSETQ, per germline. CDR3 length: 16 residues. The DNA for the CDR3 is TGCGCCAGCAGCTTGGCCATAGCGGATAGCACAGATACGCAGTATTTT. Translated: CASSLAIADSTDTQYF.

The rearrangement joins TRBV29-1 to TRBJ1-2; weak D call: TRBD1 (6 bases). The V end was cut by 7 bases, the J end by 4 bases, with 13 bases between. Germline V lookup: CDR1 SQVTM, CDR2 ANQGSEA. The CDR3 sequence is 12 residues long. The CDR3 DNA reads TGCAGCGCCACAACAGGGACCTATGGCTACACCTTC. This sequence encodes CSATTGTYGYTF.

This rearrangement joins TRBV6-2 or TRBV6-3 to TRBJ2-3, with D unresolved. This CDR3 contains 16 residues. Trimming shortened V by 5 bases and J by 2 bases, and 17 bases separated the two germline ends. Germline CDR1 MNHEY, CDR2 SVGEGT. The CDR3, as DNA: TGTGCCAGCAGTGATCGGGTGCAGTCCGTCACAGATACGCAGTATTTT. Its translation: CASSDRVQSVTDTQYF.

V is TRBV30 and J is TRBJ1-2; D might be TRBD1 (6 bases). Germline V lookup: CDR1 GTSNPN, CDR2 SVGIG (reference sequence). This CDR3 comprises 15 residues. V lost 3 bases and J 6 bases, leaving 20 bases between the germline ends. For the CDR3, the DNA is TGTGCCTGGAGGGGATGGACAGACCCTGGGCATGGCTACACCTTC. Amino acids: CAWRGWTDPGHGYTF. The full variable domain, in which reference TRBV30 and TRBJ1-2 provide the parts outside the CDR3, is SQTIHQWPATLVQPVGSPLSLECTVEGTSNPNLYWYRQAAGRGLQLLFYSVGIGQISSEVPQNLSASRPQDRQFILSSKKLLLSDSGFYLCAWRGWTDPGHGYTFGSGTRLTVV.

The genes are TRBV11-2 and TRBJ2-7, with D perhaps TRBD1 (6 bases). CDR3 length equals 18 residues. The germline V gene encodes CDR1 SGHAT and CDR2 FQNNGV. The V gene lost 1 base and the J gene lost 0 bases, with 19 bases spanning the gap. CDR3 nucleotides: TGTGCCAGCAGCTTAGGGGACACCACAAAAAGACTCTCCTACGAGCAGTACTTC. Translating it yields CASSLGDTTKRLSYEQYF. Filled out from reference TRBV11-2 and TRBJ2-7, the complete variable domain reads EAGVAQSPRYKIIEKRQSVAFWCNPISGHATLYWYQQILGQGPKLLIQFQNNGVVDDSQLPKDRFSAERLKGVDSTLKIQPAKLEDSAVYLCASSLGDTTKRLSYEQYFGPGTRLTVT.

The CDR3 spells CASGLAGAYEQYF. As DNA, the CDR3 is TGTGCCAGCGGGCTAGCGGGGGCTTACGAGCAGTACTTC. V and J are TRBV6-5 and TRBJ2-7; 10 nucleotides line up with TRBD2. Germline V gene lookup returns CDR1 MNHEY and CDR2 SVGAGI. This CDR3 contains 13 residues. With 8 bases clipped from V and 4 bases from J, the junction kept 5 bases outside the gene matches.

The rearrangement uses TRBV11-2 and TRBJ1-1, with D maybe TRBD1 (5 bases). Trimming removed 5 bases from V and 4 bases from J, with 14 bases in between. The V gene's germline CDR1 is SGHAT and CDR2 FQNNGV. This CDR3 contains 14 residues. CDR3 in amino acids: CASSPRAGPTEAFF. CDR3 sequence (DNA): TGTGCCAGCAGCCCACGCGCGGGGCCCACTGAAGCTTTCTTT.

Only one count was recorded for this clone. V and J are TRBV21-1 and TRBJ2-1; whether TRBD2, the table's D call, matches the DNA was not checked. TRBV21-1 is labeled a pseudogene. The CDR3 has 15 residues. The CDR3 bases are TGTGCCAGCAGCACACCGGGACTCCCACCCAATGAGCAGTTCTTC. Translating gives CASSTPGLPPNEQFF.

This rearrangement joins TRBV11-3 to TRBJ2-1, with 8 positions matching TRBD1. The CDR3 contains 15 residues. Looked up from germline, CDR1 is SGHNT and CDR2 is YENEEA. V lost 7 bases, J lost 8 bases, and 13 bases stayed unmatched. For the CDR3, the DNA is TGTGCCAGCAACTACTTCAGGGGGCGCGTCCATGAGCAGTTCTTC. It is translated as CASNYFRGRVHEQFF.

The chain carries TRBV19 and TRBJ1-1, with D possibly matching TRBD1 (5 bases). Germline V gives CDR1 LNHDA, CDR2 SQIVND (reference sequence). V lost 7 bases and J lost 3, with 12 bases in between. The CDR3 runs 13 residues. The CDR3 nucleotides are TGTGCCAGTAATGTGCAGGGCCACACTGAAGCTTTCTTT. Amino acid sequence: CASNVQGHTEAFF.

The chain carries TRBV4-3 and TRBJ1-5; tentatively, D is TRBD1 (5 bases). Germline lookup yields CDR1 LGHNA and CDR2 YSLEER. The length of the CDR3 is 14 residues. V was pared by 0 bases and J by 6 bases, with 9 bases between. CDR3 loop: CASSQDRVTQPQHF. The CDR3 DNA follows: TGCGCCAGCAGCCAAGACAGGGTTACTCAGCCCCAGCATTTT.

V usage is TRBV3-1 (or the pseudogene TRBV3-2) and J usage is TRBJ2-1, with a possible D match to TRBD2 (5 bases). Germline CDR1 reads LGHDT; CDR2 reads YNNKEL (reference sequence). CDR3 length equals 15 residues. Trimming shortened V by 4 bases and J by 0 bases, and 10 bases separated the two germline ends. CDR3 in amino acids: CASSLGIGSYNEQFF. The CDR3 DNA follows: TGTGCCAGCAGCCTCGGGATAGGCTCCTACAATGAGCAGTTCTTC.